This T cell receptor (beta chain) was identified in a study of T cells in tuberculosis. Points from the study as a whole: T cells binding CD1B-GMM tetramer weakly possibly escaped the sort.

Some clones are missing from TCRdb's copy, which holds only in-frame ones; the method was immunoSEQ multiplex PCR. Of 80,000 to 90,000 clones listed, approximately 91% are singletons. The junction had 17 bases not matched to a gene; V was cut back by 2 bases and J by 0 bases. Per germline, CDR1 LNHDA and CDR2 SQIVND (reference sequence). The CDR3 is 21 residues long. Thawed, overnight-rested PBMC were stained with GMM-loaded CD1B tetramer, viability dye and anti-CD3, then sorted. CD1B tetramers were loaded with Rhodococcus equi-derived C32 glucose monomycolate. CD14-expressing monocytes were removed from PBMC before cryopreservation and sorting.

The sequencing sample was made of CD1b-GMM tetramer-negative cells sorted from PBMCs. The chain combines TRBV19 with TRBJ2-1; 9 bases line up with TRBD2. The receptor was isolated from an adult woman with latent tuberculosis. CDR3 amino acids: CASSIRLSGLAGKSSYNEQFF. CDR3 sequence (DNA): TGTGCCAGTAGTATACGTCTTTCCGGGCTAGCGGGGAAGAGCTCCTACAATGAGCAGTTCTTC.